A single sample is the source of the 9 T cell receptor beta chains below, sequenced in a study of blood T cells in healthy people across ages. Using a J-beta primer mix together with a sample-barcoded 5' primer, a second PCR was run for roughly 7 to 11 cycles. TCRdb redid the calling of the 5' RACE reads with MiXCR, one entry per CDR3 protein. The profile shows 1.4 million to 1.5 million distinct CDR3 sequences, around two fifths of them singletons. Sequenced: blood. The receptors shown here come from a woman aged 18-29 years in good health.

This clonotype was recorded a few times. This sequence joins TRBV25-1 and TRBJ2-1, with D unclear. The CDR3 is made up of 12 amino acids. CDR1 is MGHDK and CDR2 is SYGVNS in the germline V gene. The CDR3 bases are TGTGACTCACGAGGACGTCACAATGAGCAGTTCTTC. Translation gives CDSRGRHNEQFF.

This clonotype was counted between two and nine times. The rearrangement uses TRBV6-1 and TRBJ2-1, with D perhaps being TRBD1 or TRBD2 (5 bases each). Germline CDR1 and CDR2: MNHNS and SASEGT. V shed 5 bases and J shed 12 bases, with 20 bases lying between them. This CDR3 region has 14 residues. For the CDR3, the DNA is TGTGCCAGCAGTCCTTCATACCGGGACCGGGGGCAGTTCTTC. Protein: CASSPSYRDRGQFF.

In the case of this clonotype: Mismatch with germline at one junction end may stem from a read error. The rearrangement joins TRBV11-2 to TRBJ2-3, with D uncertain. CDR3 length: 14 residues. Per the germline V gene, CDR1 is SGHAT and CDR2 is FQNNGV. Here the CDR3 reads CASSLGSSTDAQYF. Written as DNA, the CDR3 is TGTGCCAGCAGCTTAGGATCCAGCACAGATGCGCAGTATTTT.

This clonotype occurred once. One end of the junction is discordant with germline, which a read error may explain. This sequence joins TRBV28 and TRBJ2-1; D is unclear. From germline, CDR1 is MDHEN and CDR2 SYDVKM. This CDR3 has 12 residues. CDR3 in amino acids: CASSFSYNEQLF. CDR3 DNA sequence: TGTGCCAGCAGTTTTAGCTACAATGAGCAGTTGTTC. Full variable domain (remainder filled in from reference TRBV28 and TRBJ2-1): DVKVTQSSRYLVKRTGEKVFLECVQDMDHENMFWYRQDPGLGLRLIYFSYDVKMKEKGDIPEGYSVSREKKERFSLILESASTNQTSMYLCASSFSYNEQLFGPGTRLTVL.

This chain links TRBV5-1 with TRBJ1-2; no definite D call. Per the germline V gene, CDR1 is SGHRS and CDR2 is YFSETQ. V lost 4 bases and J 8 bases, leaving 21 bases between the germline ends. This CDR3 has 15 amino acids. Here the CDR3 DNA reads TGCGCCAGCAGCCCAGATACTCCGGGTCCGAGAGGCTACACCTTC. It yields the protein CASSPDTPGPRGYTF.

The chain employs TRBV4-1 and TRBJ2-3; either TRBD1 or TRBD2 may fit D (5 bases each). Germline V CDR1 and CDR2: MGHRA, YSYEKL. V was shortened by 3 bases and J by 2 bases, with 15 bases between the two germline ends. The CDR3 runs to 16 residues. The CDR3 is CASSHEGPANTDTQYF. CDR3 DNA sequence: TGCGCCAGCAGCCACGAGGGACCCGCTAACACAGATACGCAGTATTTT.

The V and J genes are TRBV20-1 and TRBJ2-7; 12 bases fit TRBD2. The CDR3 spans 15 residues. Losses at the gene ends were 5 bases for V and 6 bases for J; bases not matched to a gene: 11. The germline CDR1 and CDR2 sequences are DFQATT and SNEGSKA (reference sequence). CDR3: CSAQRRLAGGPEQYF. CDR3 coding DNA: TGCAGTGCTCAGAGGCGTCTAGCGGGAGGGCCCGAGCAGTACTTC.

This chain links TRBV6-1 with TRBJ2-5, with TRBD1 as a possible D gene (5 bases). The ends were cut back, 6 bases at V and 6 bases at J, with 11 bases in the middle. The CDR3 sequence is 12 residues long. Germline loops: CDR1 MNHNS, CDR2 SASEGT. The CDR3, as DNA: TGTGCCAGCAGCCAGGGTAGCAAGACCCAGTACTTC. Protein sequence: CASSQGSKTQYF.

J is TRBJ2-5 and V is TRBV29-1; 8 bases fit TRBD1. Germline V gene data show CDR1 as SQVTM and CDR2 as ANQGSEA. The J segment lost 4 bases and the V segment lost 8 bases, leaving 6 bases of the junction unmatched. The CDR3 covers 12 residues. In DNA form, the CDR3 reads TGCAGCACCGGACAGGGTTCAGAGACCCAGTACTTC. Translated: CSTGQGSETQYF. Based on the CDR3 plus reference TRBV29-1 and TRBJ2-5, the full variable domain is SAVISQKPSRDICQRGTSLTIQCQVDSQVTMMFWYRQQPGQSLTLIATANQGSEATYESGFVIDKFPISRPNLTFSTLTVSNMSPEDSSIYLCSTGQGSETQYFGPGTRLLVL.